The sequence of this TCR beta chain was determined in a study of T cell responses to AZD1222 COVID-19 vaccine. Assay: immunoSEQ multiplex PCR; the TCRdb copy retains only in-frame clones and omits some. The sample shows approximately 150,000 clones, about nine tenths of them seen only once. CDR1 SGDLS and CDR2 YYNGEE come from the germline V gene. CDR3 length: 15 amino acids. Trimming at V came to 4 bases and at J to 5 bases, leaving 8 bases not matched to a gene. Study findings and constraints: Donors were largely white British and mainly female; clonal diversity was possibly underestimated.

This clone was observed a single time. Its target is not known. The chain links TRBV9 to TRBJ2-1; 8 bases align to TRBD1. The sequence derives from an adult in good health. This specimen was peripheral blood, taken on day 0 of AZD1222 vaccination. The CDR3 loop is CASSLTGGLNNEQFF. In DNA form, the CDR3 reads TGTGCCAGCAGCCTCACAGGGGGGCTAAACAATGAGCAGTTCTTC.